These 5 T cell receptor beta chains were sequenced from one sample in a study of blood T cell repertoires in COVID-19. Data came from immunoSEQ multiplex PCR; TCRdb stores just in-frame clones and leaves some out. The table lists about 210,000 clones, about 89% of them singletons. Source material: peripheral blood. The receptors come from a woman in her thirties or forties with acute or convalescent COVID-19.

V and J are TRBV27 and TRBJ1-1; D is perhaps TRBD1 (5 bases). Trimming took off 0 bases at V and 7 bases at J, with 27 bases between the two ends. Germline V gene lookup returns CDR1 MNHEY and CDR2 SMNVEV (reference sequence). The CDR3 is 19 residues long. The CDR3 region has the DNA TGTGCCAGCAGTTTATCGGGCATCTCAGGGATTTCCGCTAAGGGTGAAGCTTTCTTT. Translated: CASSLSGISGISAKGEAFF.

The chain employs TRBV19 and TRBJ2-3; D possibly corresponds to TRBD2 (5 bases). Germline V CDR1 and CDR2: LNHDA, SQIVND (reference sequence). This CDR3 region has 15 residues. With 6 bases removed from V and 0 bases from J, the gap between germline ends came to 13 bases. In DNA, the CDR3 is TGTGCCAGTAGCCCACTAGAAATAAGCACAGATACGCAGTATTTT. It is translated as CASSPLEISTDTQYF.

The genes are TRBV5-6 and TRBJ1-2; possible D gene TRBD1, 6 bases. V lost 0 bases and J 4 bases, leaving 16 bases between the germline ends. CDR1 SGHDT and CDR2 YYEEEE come from the germline V gene. The CDR3 has 16 amino acids. The CDR3 DNA reads as TGTGCCAGCAGCTTGGGCCGTCGGGACACCATCTATGGCTACACCTTC. Translating gives CASSLGRRDTIYGYTF.

V gene TRBV27 combines with J gene TRBJ2-7, with D possibly being TRBD2 (5 bases). Germline-derived CDR1 and CDR2 are MNHEY and SMNVEV (reference sequence). The V end was cut by 6 bases, the J end by 0 bases, with 15 bases between. This CDR3 has 15 residues. The chain's CDR3 is CASSRGVGSSYEQYV. CDR3 DNA: TGTGCCAGCAGCCGAGGTGTAGGGAGCTCCTACGAGCAGTACGTC.

The J gene is TRBJ2-3, the V gene TRBV2; 9 nucleotides agree with TRBD1. Germline values: CDR1 SNHLY, CDR2 FYNNEI. This CDR3 is built from 16 residues. Trimming at V came to 6 bases and at J to 5 bases, leaving 12 bases not matched to a gene. The CDR3 sequence is CASSERTGASGDTQYF. DNA for the CDR3: TGTGCCAGCAGCGAAAGGACAGGGGCTTCGGGAGATACGCAGTATTTT.